A single T cell receptor (beta chain) is shown here with its context. Its specific antigen is unknown. No much larger clone exists at a distance of one base, and base qualities are not known. The receptor library was made with PCR. The sequencer was an Illumina HiSeq 2500. TCR library preparation used molecular barcoding, with unique molecular identifiers applied to normalize quantification of the TCRbeta repertoire. In TCRdb, the public reads were trimmed at Q25 with fastp and aligned with MiXCR, with productive beta chains retained. Merged by CDR3 protein, the rows form single entries marked with the most common genes and DNA. This sample has roughly 790,000 distinct CDR3 sequences in its table, and about 15% of those were observed once. Around 5.3% of the sample comes from the top ten. These data originate in a study of T-cell reconstitution after alpha-beta-depleted transplantation in children (dated by TCRdb to 2015 to 2016). Regarding the research as a whole: The study quantitatively tracked T-cell immune reconstitution after TCRalphabeta/CD19-depleted allogeneic hematopoietic cell transplantation in children using TCR repertoire profiling. Overall study outcomes, separate from this receptor: The apparently early recovery of alphabetaT-cell counts about two months after transplant reportedly depended on only several hundred rapidly expanded clones that came from non-depleted graft cells. In some patients, the high TCRbeta diversity seen at day 60 was put down to recipient T cells and intrathymic progenitors that had survived conditioning. Hyperexpanded clone frequencies declined over subsequent months; after one year, T-cell counts and TCRbeta diversity were mostly attributed to newly produced T cells.

What the treatment or condition label conveys for this sample: allogeneic hematopoietic cell transplantation with graft depleted of TCRalphabeta T cells and CD19 B cells. TCRalphabeta/CD19-depleted allogeneic hematopoietic cell grafts were given to the transplant recipients, all of whom were children. The germline V gene encodes CDR1 SGHTA and CDR2 FQGTGA. Spanning cysteine to phenylalanine, the CDR3 consists of 15 amino acids. Only CDR3 DNA remains: 45 bases, in frame from the first base. V sheds 2 bases and J sheds 9 bases, leaving 17 bases between their ends. The chain is assembled from TRBV7-3 and TRBJ2-1, with no reliable assignment of the D segment. The material sequenced was PBMCs, mostly from graft donor cells, taken 360 days after TCRalphabeta/CD19-depleted stem cell transplant. This receptor was obtained from a male patient younger than 18 who had a stem cell transplant for acute lymphoblastic leukemia, so the T cells may come from the graft donor. The nucleotide sequence is given as TGTGCCAGCAGCTTAGTTCACAGCCTCCTCGGTGAGCAGTTCTTC. Translated, it gives CASSLVHSLLGEQFF.